The 17 T cell receptor beta chains reported below all come from one sample, sequenced in a study of CD8+ T cells in alopecia areata. Treatment here: oral pan-JAK inhibitor, 5-10 mg twice daily. Extracted RNA was reverse transcribed, and the resulting cDNA served as sequencing template. Clones were sequenced by immunoSEQ multiplex PCR, and TCRdb holds only the in-frame ones, with some missing. The profile shows 150,000 to 250,000 clones, 50% to 60% of them singletons. The sequenced sample was CD4+ T cells sorted from blood, obtained at week 4, from a patient treated with tofacitinib. These receptors all come from a human donor with alopecia areata.

The table lists this clone with a few counts. The V call is TRBV28, the J call TRBJ2-2; 10 positions match TRBD1. The CDR3 totals 15 residues. Germline loops: CDR1 MDHEN, CDR2 SYDVKM. The trim removed 10 bases at V and 4 bases at J, leaving 9 bases unmatched. CDR3 loop: CATIRDRGGTGELFF. In DNA, the CDR3 is TGTGCCACTATCCGGGACAGGGGTGGCACCGGGGAGCTGTTTTTT.

The J gene is TRBJ1-2, the V gene TRBV6-5; D gene ambiguous. The V end was cut by 2 bases, the J end by 0 bases, with 13 bases between. The V gene's germline CDR1 is MNHEY and CDR2 SVGAGI. CDR3 length: 16 residues. The CDR3 region has the DNA TGTGCCAGCAGTTACCTACGGAATTTAGCTAACTATGGCTACACCTTC. Amino acids: CASSYLRNLANYGYTF.

This clone was observed a handful of times. The CDR3 coding sequence is TGTGCCAGCAGCTCGAGGATTAGCACAGATACGCAGTATTTT. Its translation is CASSSRISTDTQYF. J is TRBJ2-3 and V is TRBV5-5; D is ambiguous. CDR1 is SGHKS and CDR2 is YYEKEE in the germline V gene (reference sequence). The CDR3 has 14 amino acids. Trimming left V 3 bases short and J 0 bases short, with 8 bases between.

This clone was observed a few times. The chain employs TRBV5-1 and TRBJ2-6; D ambiguous. This CDR3 is built from 14 residues. The V gene lost 5 bases and the J gene lost 0 bases, with 6 bases spanning the gap. Germline CDR1 SGHRS, CDR2 YFSETQ. CDR3: CASRWTSGANVLTF. The CDR3 DNA reads as TGCGCCAGCAGATGGACCTCTGGGGCCAACGTCCTGACTTTC.

This clone was counted a few times. V and J are TRBV5-1 and TRBJ2-3; 7 bases fit TRBD1. J lost 2 bases, V lost 0 bases, and 9 bases had no gene match. CDR3 size: 17 residues. Germline CDR1 SGHRS, CDR2 YFSETQ. The CDR3 sequence is CASSLGPPQGYTDTQYF. The CDR3 DNA reads TGCGCCAGCAGCTTGGGCCCCCCACAGGGGTACACAGATACGCAGTATTTT.

V and J are TRBV29-1 and TRBJ1-3; tentatively, D is TRBD1 (5 bases). V was pared by 5 bases and J by 0 bases, with 8 bases between. The CDR3 sequence is 13 residues long. Per germline, CDR1 SQVTM and CDR2 ANQGSEA. CDR3 nucleotide sequence: TGCAGCGTTCAGGGATCCTCTGGAAACACCATATATTTT. Protein: CSVQGSSGNTIYF.

The rearrangement links TRBV30 to TRBJ2-1, with 10 nucleotides matching TRBD1. The CDR3 spans 14 residues. The V segment lost 5 bases and the J segment 10 bases; nucleotides outside the gene matches: 11. Germline V gene lookup returns CDR1 GTSNPN and CDR2 SVGIG (reference sequence). CDR3 DNA: TGTGCCTGGGCTGGGACAGGGGATAGAGCAGAGCAGTTCTTC. It yields the protein CAWAGTGDRAEQFF.

In its sample, this clone was seen a few times. The rearrangement joins TRBV18 to TRBJ1-1; a possible D gene is TRBD1 (6 bases). This CDR3 contains 14 residues. CDR1 is KGHSH and CDR2 is LQKENI in the germline V gene. V lost 4 bases to trimming and J lost 4 bases, with 13 bases between them. The CDR3 is CASSLQGRVTEAFF. The CDR3 DNA reads as TGTGCCAGCTCACTACAGGGAAGGGTCACTGAAGCTTTCTTT.

This chain connects TRBV30 to TRBJ1-6, with D unresolved. Germline V gene lookup returns CDR1 GTSNPN and CDR2 SVGIG (reference sequence). This CDR3 is built from 13 residues. CDR3 in DNA: TGTGCTTACCAAGGAGGATACAATTCACCCCTCCACTTT. It codes for CAYQGGYNSPLHF.

This rearrangement joins TRBV27 to TRBJ1-5; TRBD1 matches at 10 bases. Germline CDR1 and CDR2: MNHEY and SMNVEV (reference sequence). Trimming took 5 bases from V and 7 from J; bases not matched to a gene: 5. The CDR3 is 14 amino acids. CDR3 bases: TGTGCCAGCAGTCCCGGGACAGGGGAGCAGCCCCAGCATTTT. This translates into CASSPGTGEQPQHF.

V usage is TRBV5-1 and J usage is TRBJ2-7, with 8 bases identical to TRBD1. Trimming took 4 bases from V and 0 from J; bases not matched to a gene: 0. This CDR3 comprises 13 residues. Per the germline V gene, CDR1 is SGHRS and CDR2 is YFSETQ. As DNA, the CDR3 is TGCGCCAGCAGCGGGACAGGCTCCTACGAGCAGTACTTC. It codes for CASSGTGSYEQYF.

This clone was detected only once. V usage is TRBV7-8 and J usage is TRBJ2-1, with D uncertain. CDR3 size: 11 residues. Germline V gene sequence: CDR1 SGHVS, CDR2 FQNEAQ. Trimming took 3 bases from V and 7 from J, leaving 4 bases between them. Written as DNA, the CDR3 is TGTGCCAGCAGCTTGGGGAATGAGCAGTTCTTC. Protein: CASSLGNEQFF.

This clone was seen a handful of times. CDR3 sequence reads: CAAGTGYAEAFF. The CDR3 region has the DNA TGTGCCGCCGGGACGGGATACGCTGAAGCTTTCTTT. The gene calls are TRBV30 and TRBJ1-1; TRBD1 is a possible D gene (5 bases). Per germline, CDR1 GTSNPN and CDR2 SVGIG (reference sequence). The CDR3 runs to 12 residues. Deletions cut 8 bases from V and 6 bases from J, with 16 bases between.

The gene calls are TRBV7-3 and TRBJ2-7; tentative D call: TRBD2 (5 bases). From germline, CDR1 is SGHTA and CDR2 FQGTGA. V gave up 2 bases and J gave up 0 bases, with 11 bases separating them. The CDR3 covers 15 residues. CDR3 in DNA: TGTGCCAGCAGCTTACAGGCAGGAGGCTCCTACGAGCAGTACTTC. It codes for CASSLQAGGSYEQYF.

The genes are TRBV5-1 and TRBJ2-3; 11 bases are a match to TRBD1. Germline assignment: CDR1 SGHRS and CDR2 YFSETQ. This CDR3 spans 16 amino acids. Losses at the gene ends were 0 bases for V and 4 bases for J; bases not matched to a gene: 4. CDR3 bases: TGCGCCAGCAGCTTGGCACCGGGACAGGGGGCAGATACGCAGTATTTT. This codes for CASSLAPGQGADTQYF. The full variable domain, completed using reference TRBV5-1 and TRBJ2-3, is KAGVTQTPRYLIKTRGQQVTLSCSPISGHRSVSWYQQTPGQGLQFLFEYFSETQRNKGNFPGRFSGRQFSNSRSEMNVSTLELGDSALYLCASSLAPGQGADTQYFGPGTRLTVL.

The table lists this clone with a few counts. This chain connects TRBV10-3 to TRBJ1-5, with D possibly matching TRBD1 (6 bases). This CDR3 comprises 17 residues. V lost 0 bases and J 4 bases, leaving 16 bases between the germline ends. Germline values: CDR1 ENHRY, CDR2 SYGVKD. The DNA for the CDR3 is TGTGCCATCAGTGAGTCGAGCCTGGGGCAGGGGAATCAGCCCCAGCATTTT. It codes for CAISESSLGQGNQPQHF.

The CDR3 DNA follows: TGCGCCAGCAGCTTGTATTCGGTTGGTACTGAAGCTTTCTTT. It is translated as CASSLYSVGTEAFF. The rearrangement uses TRBV5-1 and TRBJ1-1; D is unresolved. The germline V gene encodes CDR1 SGHRS and CDR2 YFSETQ. Between the trimmed V and J ends, which lost 1 base and 5 bases, there was a span of 12 bases. The CDR3 spans 14 residues.